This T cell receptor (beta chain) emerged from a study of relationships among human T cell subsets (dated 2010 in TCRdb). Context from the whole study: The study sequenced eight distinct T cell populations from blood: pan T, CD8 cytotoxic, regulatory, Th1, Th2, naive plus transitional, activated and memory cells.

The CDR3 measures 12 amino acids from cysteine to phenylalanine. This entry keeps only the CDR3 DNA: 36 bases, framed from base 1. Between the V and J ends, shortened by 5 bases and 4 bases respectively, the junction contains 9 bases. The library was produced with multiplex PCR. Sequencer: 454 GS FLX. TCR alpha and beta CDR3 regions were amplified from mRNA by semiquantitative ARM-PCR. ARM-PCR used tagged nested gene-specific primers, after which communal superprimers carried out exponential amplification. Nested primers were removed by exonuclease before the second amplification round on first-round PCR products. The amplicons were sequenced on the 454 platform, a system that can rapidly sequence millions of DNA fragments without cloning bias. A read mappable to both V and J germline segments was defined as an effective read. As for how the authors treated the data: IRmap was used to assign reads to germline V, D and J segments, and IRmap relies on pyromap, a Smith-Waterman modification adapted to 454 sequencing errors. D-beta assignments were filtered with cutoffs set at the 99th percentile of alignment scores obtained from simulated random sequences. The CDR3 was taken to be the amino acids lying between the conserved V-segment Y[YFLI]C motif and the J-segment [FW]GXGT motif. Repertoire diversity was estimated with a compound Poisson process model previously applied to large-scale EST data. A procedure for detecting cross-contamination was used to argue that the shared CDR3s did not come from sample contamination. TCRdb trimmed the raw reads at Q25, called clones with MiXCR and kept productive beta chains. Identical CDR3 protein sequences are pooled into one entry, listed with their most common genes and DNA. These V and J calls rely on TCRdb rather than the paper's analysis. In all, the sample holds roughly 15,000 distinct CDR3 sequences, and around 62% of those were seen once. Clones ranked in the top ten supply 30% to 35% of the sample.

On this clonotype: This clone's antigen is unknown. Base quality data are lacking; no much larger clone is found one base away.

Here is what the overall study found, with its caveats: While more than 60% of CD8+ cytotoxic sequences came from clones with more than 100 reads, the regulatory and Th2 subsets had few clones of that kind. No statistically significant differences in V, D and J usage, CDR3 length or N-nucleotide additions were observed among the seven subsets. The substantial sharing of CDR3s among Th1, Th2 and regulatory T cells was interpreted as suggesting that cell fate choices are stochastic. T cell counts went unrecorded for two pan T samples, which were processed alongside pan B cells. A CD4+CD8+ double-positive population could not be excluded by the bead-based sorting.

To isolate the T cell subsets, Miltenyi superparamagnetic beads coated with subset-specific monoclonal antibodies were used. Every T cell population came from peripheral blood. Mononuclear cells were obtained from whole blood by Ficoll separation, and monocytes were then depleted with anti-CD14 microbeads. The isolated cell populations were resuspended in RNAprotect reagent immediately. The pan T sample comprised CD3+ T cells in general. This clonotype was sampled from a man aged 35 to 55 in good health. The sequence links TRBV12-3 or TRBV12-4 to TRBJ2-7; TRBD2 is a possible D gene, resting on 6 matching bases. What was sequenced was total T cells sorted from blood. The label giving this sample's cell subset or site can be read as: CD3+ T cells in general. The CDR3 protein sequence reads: CASSPSDYEQYF. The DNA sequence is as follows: TGTGCCAGCAGTCCTAGCGATTACGAGCAGTACTTC.